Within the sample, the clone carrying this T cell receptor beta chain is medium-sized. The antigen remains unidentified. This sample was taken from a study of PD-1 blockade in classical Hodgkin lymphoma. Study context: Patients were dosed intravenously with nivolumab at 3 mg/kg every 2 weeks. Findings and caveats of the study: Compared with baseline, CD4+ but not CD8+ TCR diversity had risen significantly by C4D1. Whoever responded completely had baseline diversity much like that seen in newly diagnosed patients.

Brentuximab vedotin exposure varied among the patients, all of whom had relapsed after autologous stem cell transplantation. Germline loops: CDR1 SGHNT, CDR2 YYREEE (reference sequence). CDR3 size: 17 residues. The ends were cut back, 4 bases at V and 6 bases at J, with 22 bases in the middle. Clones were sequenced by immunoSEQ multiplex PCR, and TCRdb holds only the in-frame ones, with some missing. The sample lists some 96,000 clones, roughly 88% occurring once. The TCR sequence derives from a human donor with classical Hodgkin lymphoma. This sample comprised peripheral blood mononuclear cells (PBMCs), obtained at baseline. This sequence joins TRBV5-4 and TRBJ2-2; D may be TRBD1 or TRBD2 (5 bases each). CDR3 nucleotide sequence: TGTGCCAGCAGCACCGACCCGGGACCGAGGCCCCCCGGGGAGCTGTTTTTT. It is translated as CASSTDPGPRPPGELFF.